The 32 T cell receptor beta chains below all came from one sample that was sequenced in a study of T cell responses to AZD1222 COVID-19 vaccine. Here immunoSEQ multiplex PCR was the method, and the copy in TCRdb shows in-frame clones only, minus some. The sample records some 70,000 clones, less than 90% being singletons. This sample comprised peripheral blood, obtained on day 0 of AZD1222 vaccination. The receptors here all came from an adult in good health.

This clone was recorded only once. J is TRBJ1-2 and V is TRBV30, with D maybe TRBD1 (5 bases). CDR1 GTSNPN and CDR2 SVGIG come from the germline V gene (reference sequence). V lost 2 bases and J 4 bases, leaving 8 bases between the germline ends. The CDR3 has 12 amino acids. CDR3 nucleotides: TGTGCCTGGAGTACTGGGGGCTATGGCTACACCTTC. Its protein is CAWSTGGYGYTF.

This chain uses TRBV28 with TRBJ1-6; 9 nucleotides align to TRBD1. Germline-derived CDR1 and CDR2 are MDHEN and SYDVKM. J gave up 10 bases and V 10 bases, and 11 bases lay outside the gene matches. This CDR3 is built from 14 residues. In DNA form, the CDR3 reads TGTGCCACCCACAGGGGGCCCCTGGAGTCACCCCTCCACTTT. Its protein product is CATHRGPLESPLHF. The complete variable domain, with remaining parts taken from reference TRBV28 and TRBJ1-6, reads DVKVTQSSRYLVKRTGEKVFLECVQDMDHENMFWYRQDPGLGLRLIYFSYDVKMKEKGDIPEGYSVSREKKERFSLILESASTNQTSMYLCATHRGPLESPLHFGNGTRLTVT.

Here the CDR3 DNA reads TGTGCCAGCAGCCAAGTCCAGGTTAGAACTGAAGCTTTCTTT. Translated: CASSQVQVRTEAFF. This chain links TRBV3-1 (or the pseudogene TRBV3-2) with TRBJ1-1; D is uncertain. Trimming removed 1 base at V and 5 bases at J, with 11 bases between. Germline V gene data show CDR1 as LGHDT and CDR2 as YNNKEL (reference sequence). The CDR3 is 14 residues long.

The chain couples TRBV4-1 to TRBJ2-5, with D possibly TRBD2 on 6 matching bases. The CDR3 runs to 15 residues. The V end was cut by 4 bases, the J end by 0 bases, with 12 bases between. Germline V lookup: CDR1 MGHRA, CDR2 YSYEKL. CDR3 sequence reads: CASSPGEPYQETQYF. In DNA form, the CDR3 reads TGCGCCAGCAGCCCGGGGGAGCCGTACCAAGAGACCCAGTACTTC.

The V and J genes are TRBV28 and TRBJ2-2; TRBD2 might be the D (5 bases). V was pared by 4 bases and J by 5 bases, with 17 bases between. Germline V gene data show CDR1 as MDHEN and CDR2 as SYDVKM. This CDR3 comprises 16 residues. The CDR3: CASSSPSTPGTGELFF. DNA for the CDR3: TGTGCCAGCAGTTCCCCCTCGACACCGGGGACCGGGGAGCTGTTTTTT.

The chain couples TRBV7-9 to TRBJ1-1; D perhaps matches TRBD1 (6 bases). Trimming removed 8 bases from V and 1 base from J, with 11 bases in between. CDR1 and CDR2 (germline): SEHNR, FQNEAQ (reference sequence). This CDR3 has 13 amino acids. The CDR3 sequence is CASLTGPNTEAFF. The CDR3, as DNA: TGTGCCAGCCTGACAGGACCGAACACTGAAGCTTTCTTT.

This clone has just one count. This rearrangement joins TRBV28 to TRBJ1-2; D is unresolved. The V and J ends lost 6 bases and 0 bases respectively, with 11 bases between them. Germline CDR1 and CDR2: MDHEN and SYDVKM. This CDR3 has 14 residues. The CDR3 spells CASSLSQANYGYTF. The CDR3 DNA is TGTGCCAGCAGCCTTTCCCAAGCTAACTATGGCTACACCTTC.

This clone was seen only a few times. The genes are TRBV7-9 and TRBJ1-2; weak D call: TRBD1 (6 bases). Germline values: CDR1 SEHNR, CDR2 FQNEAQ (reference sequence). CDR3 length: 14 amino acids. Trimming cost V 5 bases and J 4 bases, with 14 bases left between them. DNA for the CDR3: TGTGCCAGCAGCCATCCAGACAGGATCTATGGCTACACCTTC. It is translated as CASSHPDRIYGYTF.

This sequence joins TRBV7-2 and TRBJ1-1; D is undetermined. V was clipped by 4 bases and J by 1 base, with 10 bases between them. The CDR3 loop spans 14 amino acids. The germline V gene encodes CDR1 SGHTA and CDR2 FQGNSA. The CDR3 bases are TGTGCCAGCAGCTGGTACAGCTCGAACACTGAAGCTTTCTTT. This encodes CASSWYSSNTEAFF. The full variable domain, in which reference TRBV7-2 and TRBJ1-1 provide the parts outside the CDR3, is GAGVSQSPSNKVTEKGKDVELRCDPISGHTALYWYRQSLGQGLEFLIYFQGNSAPDKSGLPSDRFSAERTGGSVSTLTIQRTQQEDSAVYLCASSWYSSNTEAFFGQGTRLTVV.

The CDR3 loop reads CASSVGRRADTQYF. In DNA form, the CDR3 reads TGTGCCAGCAGCGTAGGCCGTCGGGCCGATACGCAGTATTTT. This chain connects TRBV9 to TRBJ2-3, with no clear D. CDR3 length: 14 amino acids. V was trimmed by 0 bases and J by 6 bases, leaving 11 bases between them. The germline V gene encodes CDR1 SGDLS and CDR2 YYNGEE.

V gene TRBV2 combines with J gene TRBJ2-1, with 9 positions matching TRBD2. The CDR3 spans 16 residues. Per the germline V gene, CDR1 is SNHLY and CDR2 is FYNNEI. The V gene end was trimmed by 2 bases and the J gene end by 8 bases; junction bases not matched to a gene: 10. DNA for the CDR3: TGTGCCAGCAGTGAACCCCGGCTAGCGGGGAAATATGAGCAGTTCTTC. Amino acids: CASSEPRLAGKYEQFF.

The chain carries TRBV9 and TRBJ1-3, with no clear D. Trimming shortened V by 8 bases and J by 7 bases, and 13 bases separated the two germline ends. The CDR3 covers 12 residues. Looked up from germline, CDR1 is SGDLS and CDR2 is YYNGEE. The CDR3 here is CARQENWNTIYF. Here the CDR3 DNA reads TGTGCCAGACAAGAGAACTGGAACACCATATATTTT.

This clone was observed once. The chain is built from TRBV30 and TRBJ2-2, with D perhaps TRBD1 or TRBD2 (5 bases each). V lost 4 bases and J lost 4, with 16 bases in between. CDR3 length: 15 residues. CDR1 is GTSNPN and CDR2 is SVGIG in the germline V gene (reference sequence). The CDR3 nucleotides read TGTGCCTGGACTCCCCCCGGGGCCCTCACCGGGGAGCTGTTTTTT. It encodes CAWTPPGALTGELFF.

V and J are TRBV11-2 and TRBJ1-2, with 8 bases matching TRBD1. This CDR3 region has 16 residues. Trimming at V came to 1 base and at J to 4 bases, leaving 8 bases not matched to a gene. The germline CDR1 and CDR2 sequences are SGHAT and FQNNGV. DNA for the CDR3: TGTGCCAGCAGCTTAGCGTCCAGGGGGCGCGGCTATGGCTACACCTTC. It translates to CASSLASRGRGYGYTF.

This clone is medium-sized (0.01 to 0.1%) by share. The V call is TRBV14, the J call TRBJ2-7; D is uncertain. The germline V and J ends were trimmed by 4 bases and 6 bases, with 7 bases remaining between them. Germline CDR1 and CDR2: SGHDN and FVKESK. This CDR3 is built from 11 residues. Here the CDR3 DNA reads TGTGCCAGCAGCCTAATGGGCGAGCAGTACTTC. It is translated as CASSLMGEQYF.

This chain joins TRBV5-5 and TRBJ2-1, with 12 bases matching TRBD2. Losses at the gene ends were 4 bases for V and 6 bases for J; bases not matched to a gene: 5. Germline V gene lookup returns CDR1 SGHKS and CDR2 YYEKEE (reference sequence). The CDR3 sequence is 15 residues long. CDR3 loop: CASSKRLAGANEQFF. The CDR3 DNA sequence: TGTGCCAGCAGCAAAAGACTAGCGGGGGCCAATGAGCAGTTCTTC.

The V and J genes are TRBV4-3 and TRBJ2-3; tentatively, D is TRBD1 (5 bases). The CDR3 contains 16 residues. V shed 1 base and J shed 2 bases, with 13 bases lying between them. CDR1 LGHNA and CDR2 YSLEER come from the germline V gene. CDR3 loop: CASSQVGELITDTQYF. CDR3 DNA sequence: TGCGCCAGCAGCCAAGTAGGGGAACTAATCACAGATACGCAGTATTTT.

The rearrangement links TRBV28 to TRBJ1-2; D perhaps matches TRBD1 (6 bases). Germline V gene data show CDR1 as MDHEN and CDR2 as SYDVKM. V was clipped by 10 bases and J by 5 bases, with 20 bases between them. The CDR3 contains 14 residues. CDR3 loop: CATRGYREGYGYTF. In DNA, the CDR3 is TGTGCCACCCGAGGGTACAGGGAGGGATATGGCTACACCTTC.

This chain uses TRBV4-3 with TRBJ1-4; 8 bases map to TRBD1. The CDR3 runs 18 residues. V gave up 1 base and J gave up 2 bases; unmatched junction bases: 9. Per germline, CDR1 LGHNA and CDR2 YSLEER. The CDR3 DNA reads TGCGCCAGCAGCCAAGGTTTACCAGGGGGCAGCACTAATGAAAAACTGTTTTTT. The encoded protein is CASSQGLPGGSTNEKLFF.

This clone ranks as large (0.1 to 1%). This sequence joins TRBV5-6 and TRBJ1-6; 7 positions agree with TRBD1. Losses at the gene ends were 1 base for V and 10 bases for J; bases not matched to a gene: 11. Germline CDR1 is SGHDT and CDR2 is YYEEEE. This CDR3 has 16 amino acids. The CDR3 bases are TGTGCCAGCAGCTTGTACGGGGGGCGCAGGGGGTCACCCCTCCACTTT. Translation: CASSLYGGRRGSPLHF.

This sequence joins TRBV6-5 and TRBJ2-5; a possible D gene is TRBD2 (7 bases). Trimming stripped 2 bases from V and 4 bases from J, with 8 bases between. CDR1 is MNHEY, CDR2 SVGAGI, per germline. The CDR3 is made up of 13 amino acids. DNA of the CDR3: TGTGCCAGCAGTTACAGGGGGGGAGAGACCCAGTACTTC. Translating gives CASSYRGGETQYF.

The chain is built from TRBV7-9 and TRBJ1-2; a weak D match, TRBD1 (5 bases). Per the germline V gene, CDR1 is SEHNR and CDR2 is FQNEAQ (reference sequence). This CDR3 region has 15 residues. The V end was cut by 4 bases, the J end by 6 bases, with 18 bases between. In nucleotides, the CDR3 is TGTGCCAGCAGCTCGTATCAGGGACCTCGAAATGGCTACACCTTC. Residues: CASSSYQGPRNGYTF.

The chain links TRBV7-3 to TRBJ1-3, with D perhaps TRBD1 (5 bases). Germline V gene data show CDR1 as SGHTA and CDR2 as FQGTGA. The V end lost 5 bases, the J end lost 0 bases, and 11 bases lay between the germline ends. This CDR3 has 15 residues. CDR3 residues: CASSISGYSGNTIYF. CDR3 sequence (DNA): TGTGCCAGCAGCATTTCAGGGTACTCTGGAAACACCATATATTTT. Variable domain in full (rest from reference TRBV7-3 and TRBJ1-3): GAGVSQTPSNKVTEKGKYVELRCDPISGHTALYWYRQSLGQGPEFLIYFQGTGAADDSGLPNDRFFAVRPEGSVSTLKIQRTERGDSAVYLCASSISGYSGNTIYFGEGSWLTVV.

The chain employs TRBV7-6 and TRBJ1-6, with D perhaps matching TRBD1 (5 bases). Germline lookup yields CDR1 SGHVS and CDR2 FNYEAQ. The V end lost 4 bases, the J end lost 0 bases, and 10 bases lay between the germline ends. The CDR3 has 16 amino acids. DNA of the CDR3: TGTGCCAGCAGCTACCGGGACTCCTCCTATAATTCACCCCTCCACTTT. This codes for CASSYRDSSYNSPLHF.

CDR3 loop: CASSQGMGARYNSPLHF. The CDR3 bases are TGTGCCAGCAGCCAAGGAATGGGGGCAAGGTATAATTCACCCCTCCACTTT. J is TRBJ1-6 and V is TRBV3-1 (or the pseudogene TRBV3-2); D may be TRBD1 (6 bases). The CDR3 consists of 17 residues. Trimming removed 1 base from V and 4 bases from J, with 14 bases in between. CDR1 and CDR2 (germline): LGHDT, YNNKEL (reference sequence).

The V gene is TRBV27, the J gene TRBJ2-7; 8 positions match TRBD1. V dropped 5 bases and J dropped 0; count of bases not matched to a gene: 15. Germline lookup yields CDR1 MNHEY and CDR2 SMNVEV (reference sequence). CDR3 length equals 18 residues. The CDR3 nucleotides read TGTGCCAGCAGTCCAGCACCCCCGGGACAGGCGTACTCCTACGAGCAGTACTTC. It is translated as CASSPAPPGQAYSYEQYF.

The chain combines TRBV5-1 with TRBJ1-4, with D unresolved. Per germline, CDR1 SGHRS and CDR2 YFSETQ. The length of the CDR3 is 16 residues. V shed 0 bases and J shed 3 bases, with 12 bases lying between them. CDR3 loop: CASSLAGPDANEKLFF. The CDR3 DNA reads TGCGCCAGCAGCTTGGCAGGACCCGATGCTAATGAAAAACTGTTTTTT.

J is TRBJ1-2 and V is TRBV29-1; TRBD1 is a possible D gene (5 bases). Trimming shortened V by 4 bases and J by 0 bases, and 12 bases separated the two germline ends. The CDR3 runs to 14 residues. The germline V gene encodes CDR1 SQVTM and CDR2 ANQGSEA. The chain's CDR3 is CSVVGGEANYGYTF. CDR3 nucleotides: TGCAGCGTTGTTGGGGGGGAAGCTAACTATGGCTACACCTTC.

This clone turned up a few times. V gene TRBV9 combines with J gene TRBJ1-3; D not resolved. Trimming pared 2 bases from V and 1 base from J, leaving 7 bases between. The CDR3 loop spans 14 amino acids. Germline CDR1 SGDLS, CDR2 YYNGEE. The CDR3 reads CASSVWYSGNTIYF. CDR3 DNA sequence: TGTGCCAGCAGCGTTTGGTATTCTGGAAACACCATATATTTT. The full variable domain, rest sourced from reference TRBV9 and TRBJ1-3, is DSGVTQTPKHLITATGQRVTLRCSPRSGDLSVYWYQQSLDQGLQFLIQYYNGEERAKGNILERFSAQQFPDLHSELNLSSLELGDSALYFCASSVWYSGNTIYFGEGSWLTVV.

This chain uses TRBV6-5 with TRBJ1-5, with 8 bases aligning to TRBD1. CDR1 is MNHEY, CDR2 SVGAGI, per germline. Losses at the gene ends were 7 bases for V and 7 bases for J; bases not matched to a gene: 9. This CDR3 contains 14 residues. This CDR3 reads CASINGQGLQPQHF. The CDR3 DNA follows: TGTGCCAGCATCAACGGACAGGGTTTGCAGCCCCAGCATTTT.

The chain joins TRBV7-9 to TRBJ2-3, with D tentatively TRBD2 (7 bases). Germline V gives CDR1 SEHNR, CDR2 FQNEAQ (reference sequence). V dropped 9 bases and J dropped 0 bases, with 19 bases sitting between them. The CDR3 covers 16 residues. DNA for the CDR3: TGTGCCAGTGCCGGATGGGGGGGCACTAGCACAGATACGCAGTATTTT. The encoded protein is CASAGWGGTSTDTQYF. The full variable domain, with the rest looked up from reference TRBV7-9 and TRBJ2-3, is DTGVSQNPRHKITKRGQNVTFRCDPISEHNRLYWYRQTLGQGPEFLTYFQNEAQLEKSRLLSDRFSAERPKGSFSTLEIQRTEQGDSAMYLCASAGWGGTSTDTQYFGPGTRLTVL.

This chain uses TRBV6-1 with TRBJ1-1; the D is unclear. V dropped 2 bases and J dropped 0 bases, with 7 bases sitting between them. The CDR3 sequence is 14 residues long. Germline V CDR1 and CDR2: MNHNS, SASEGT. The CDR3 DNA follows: TGTGCCAGCAGTGAACCGGGGATGAACACTGAAGCTTTCTTT. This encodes CASSEPGMNTEAFF.